The 20 T cell receptor beta chains given below trace back to one sample, sequenced in a study of cytomegalovirus exposure and HLA in healthy donors. The data were produced by immunoSEQ multiplex PCR, yet TCRdb's version contains in-frame clones alone and is incomplete. The sample includes more than 95,000 clones, roughly 90% seen only once; the top ten take 2%. What was sequenced was PBMCs. These TCRs come from a woman aged 18-29 years in good health and CMV-seronegative.

The J gene is TRBJ2-2, the V gene TRBV5-1; 9 bases fit TRBD1. The J segment lost 6 bases and the V segment lost 4 bases, leaving 7 bases of the junction unmatched. From germline, CDR1 is SGHRS and CDR2 YFSETQ. The CDR3 totals 15 residues. CDR3 protein: CASSAKQGASGELFF. Here the CDR3 DNA reads TGCGCCAGCAGCGCAAAACAGGGGGCGTCCGGGGAGCTGTTTTTT.

This CDR3 reads CASSSSGFFYNEQFF. The CDR3 DNA is TGTGCCAGCAGCTCTAGCGGGTTCTTCTACAATGAGCAGTTCTTC. The gene calls are TRBV7-9 and TRBJ2-1; 8 positions match TRBD2. Per germline, CDR1 SEHNR and CDR2 FQNEAQ (reference sequence). The V segment lost 4 bases and the J segment 3 bases; nucleotides outside the gene matches: 5. CDR3 length equals 15 residues. Full variable domain (rest looked up from reference TRBV7-9 and TRBJ2-1): DTGVSQNPRHKITKRGQNVTFRCDPISEHNRLYWYRQTLGQGPEFLTYFQNEAQLEKSRLLSDRFSAERPKGSFSTLEIQRTEQGDSAMYLCASSSSGFFYNEQFFGPGTRLTVL.

This clone is a singleton in its sample. The chain uses TRBV2 and TRBJ2-3; no firm D call. The CDR3 is 14 residues long. Germline CDR1 reads SNHLY; CDR2 reads FYNNEI. Trimming removed 1 base at V and 4 bases at J, with 9 bases between. The CDR3 sequence: CASSEVTGPDTQYF. The CDR3 region has the DNA TGTGCCAGCAGTGAAGTCACGGGTCCAGATACGCAGTATTTT.

The chain joins TRBV10-2 to TRBJ2-7, with TRBD2 matching over 10 bases. Germline trimming cut 6 bases from V and 2 bases from J; bases unmatched to any gene: 4. The CDR3 has 14 amino acids. Germline V gives CDR1 WSHSY, CDR2 SAAADI. The CDR3 reads CASREREGAYEQYF. The CDR3 region has the DNA TGCGCCAGCAGGGAGCGGGAGGGCGCCTACGAGCAGTACTTC.

This clone was seen only a few times. V and J are TRBV10-1 and TRBJ2-7; the match to TRBD1 covers 10 bases. CDR1 and CDR2 from the germline V gene are WNHNN and SYGVQD (reference sequence). V was pared by 10 bases and J by 4 bases, with 7 bases of the junction left unmatched. The CDR3 is made up of 13 amino acids. DNA for the CDR3: TGCGCCACCACTGGGGGACAGGGGTACGAGCAGTACTTC. Protein product: CATTGGQGYEQYF.

In DNA form, the CDR3 reads TGTGCCAGCAGCCAAGACAGGCGGGAAAACACTGAAGCTTTCTTT. Amino acids: CASSQDRRENTEAFF. The chain is built from TRBV4-2 and TRBJ1-1; D remains unclear. CDR1 LGHNA and CDR2 YNFKEQ come from the germline V gene. The CDR3 loop spans 15 amino acids. V lost 0 bases, J lost 2 bases, and 10 bases lay in between.

The table lists this clone with a count of one. CDR3 in DNA: TGTGCCAGCAGCCGATTAGCGGGAGGGCGGGTTGAGCAGTTCTTC. Its protein product is CASSRLAGGRVEQFF. The chain has TRBV6-5 and TRBJ2-1, with TRBD2 matching 11 bases. V was pared by 6 bases and J by 9 bases, with 10 bases of the junction left unmatched. There are 15 residues in the CDR3. In germline, CDR1 is MNHEY, CDR2 SVGAGI.

V is TRBV7-3 and J is TRBJ2-7; 9 nucleotides line up with TRBD2. Germline CDR1 SGHTA, CDR2 FQGTGA. V was pared by 5 bases and J by 0 bases, with 5 bases of the junction left unmatched. This CDR3 region has 15 residues. The chain's CDR3 is CASSPTSGPSYEQYF. As DNA, the CDR3 is TGTGCCAGCAGCCCGACTAGCGGTCCCTCCTACGAGCAGTACTTC.

The rearrangement uses TRBV19 and TRBJ2-7; 7 bases line up with TRBD2. The V segment lost 1 base and the J segment 7 bases; nucleotides outside the gene matches: 4. CDR3 length equals 13 residues. Germline V gives CDR1 LNHDA, CDR2 SQIVND (reference sequence). The CDR3 spells CASSIVGAGEQYF. CDR3 nucleotide sequence: TGTGCCAGTAGTATAGTAGGAGCGGGAGAGCAGTACTTC.

The chain employs TRBV10-3 and TRBJ2-1, with 9 bases fitting TRBD2. Trimming removed 11 bases from V and 8 bases from J; junction bases left unmatched: 16. The CDR3 extends over 15 amino acids. Per the germline V gene, CDR1 is ENHRY and CDR2 is SYGVKD. DNA of the CDR3: TGTGCCTCCAACCCTATAGCGGGAGTAGGGGATGAGCAGTTCTTC. Translated, it gives CASNPIAGVGDEQFF.

The CDR3 sequence is CSAQTSGSSASTDTQYF. DNA of the CDR3: TGCAGCGCTCAGACTAGCGGGAGCTCGGCAAGCACAGATACGCAGTATTTT. The chain carries TRBV29-1 and TRBJ2-3; 12 bases fit TRBD2. Trimming at V came to 7 bases and at J to 0 bases, leaving 11 bases not matched to a gene. Germline values: CDR1 SQVTM, CDR2 ANQGSEA. The CDR3 is 17 residues long.

The gene calls are TRBV5-3 and TRBJ2-1; weak D call: TRBD2 (5 bases). TRBV5-3 is marked as an open reading frame, function uncertain. V lost 6 bases, J lost 4 bases, and 8 bases lay in between. This CDR3 has 12 amino acids. The CDR3 coding sequence is TGTGCCAGAACCAGCGGTTACAATGAGCAGTTCTTC. This sequence encodes CARTSGYNEQFF.

The chain employs TRBV7-9 and TRBJ2-2; 13 bases match TRBD2. V lost 5 bases and J lost 7; bases outside the gene matches: 4. Germline loops: CDR1 SEHNR, CDR2 FQNEAQ (reference sequence). The CDR3 totals 15 residues. CDR3 sequence: CASSRGLAGIGELFF. DNA for the CDR3: TGTGCCAGCAGCCGGGGACTAGCGGGAATCGGGGAGCTGTTTTTT. The complete variable domain, with remaining parts taken from reference TRBV7-9 and TRBJ2-2, reads DTGVSQNPRHKITKRGQNVTFRCDPISEHNRLYWYRQTLGQGPEFLTYFQNEAQLEKSRLLSDRFSAERPKGSFSTLEIQRTEQGDSAMYLCASSRGLAGIGELFFGEGSRLTVL.

The chain links TRBV5-6 to TRBJ2-7; D might be TRBD2 (6 bases). Trimming left V 2 bases short and J 7 bases short, with 19 bases between. The germline gives CDR1 SGHDT, CDR2 YYEEEE. This CDR3 spans 15 amino acids. CDR3 amino acids: CASSFFSGARREQYF. The CDR3 coding sequence is TGTGCCAGCAGCTTCTTTAGCGGAGCTAGGCGAGAGCAGTACTTC. Complete variable domain (other parts from reference TRBV5-6 and TRBJ2-7): DAGVTQSPTHLIKTRGQQVTLRCSPKSGHDTVSWYQQALGQGPQFIFQYYEEEERQRGNFPDRFSGHQFPNYSSELNVNALLLGDSALYLCASSFFSGARREQYFGPGTRLTVT.

The chain links TRBV19 to TRBJ1-5; TRBD1 agrees at 8 bases. The ends lost 8 bases at V and 7 bases at J; junction bases unmatched: 22. CDR3 size: 18 residues. CDR1 is LNHDA, CDR2 SQIVND, per germline (reference sequence). The CDR3 region has the DNA TGTGCCAGTTCGATTCTTTGGACAGGGACGTTCTCGAACCAGCCCCAGCATTTT. This translates into CASSILWTGTFSNQPQHF.

This chain links TRBV29-1 with TRBJ2-1; tentatively, D is TRBD1 (6 bases). Germline assignment: CDR1 SQVTM and CDR2 ANQGSEA. This CDR3 spans 14 amino acids. V was shortened by 2 bases and J by 4 bases, with 12 bases between the two germline ends. Written as DNA, the CDR3 is TGCAGCGTTGAAAGAATGGGGGCTTACAATGAGCAGTTCTTC. Residues: CSVERMGAYNEQFF.

The CDR3 DNA follows: TGCGCCAGCAGCCGTCAGGCCTTACCGGTCCCAGATACGCAGTATTTT. Translation: CASSRQALPVPDTQYF. This chain uses TRBV4-1 with TRBJ2-3; D is uncertain. Trimming removed 4 bases from V and 4 bases from J, with 18 bases in between. The CDR3 is 16 amino acids. Germline values: CDR1 MGHRA, CDR2 YSYEKL.

The chain couples TRBV11-2 to TRBJ2-7, with D maybe TRBD1 (6 bases). The germline gives CDR1 SGHAT, CDR2 FQNNGV. Trimming pared 7 bases from V and 3 bases from J, leaving 16 bases between. The CDR3 is 14 residues long. This CDR3 reads CASTLGGLVYEQYF. The CDR3 bases are TGTGCCAGCACCCTAGGGGGTTTGGTCTACGAGCAGTACTTC.

This clone was seen only once. V is TRBV5-1 and J is TRBJ1-4; the match to TRBD1 covers 7 bases. The trim removed 2 bases at V and 6 bases at J, leaving 7 bases unmatched. CDR1 and CDR2 from the germline V gene are SGHRS and YFSETQ. This CDR3 has 15 amino acids. CDR3 protein: CASSFRQGYDEKLFF. CDR3 nucleotides: TGCGCCAGCAGCTTTAGACAGGGTTACGATGAAAAACTGTTTTTT.

The J gene is TRBJ1-5, the V gene TRBV28; D not resolved. The germline V gene encodes CDR1 MDHEN and CDR2 SYDVKM. The CDR3 is 15 residues long. Between the trimmed V and J ends, which lost 2 bases and 0 bases, there was a span of 8 bases. The CDR3 nucleotides read TGTGCCAGCAGTTTAGCTCAGAATAGCAATCAGCCCCAGCATTTT. It encodes CASSLAQNSNQPQHF.